These 30 T cell receptor beta chains came from one sample sequenced in a study of T-cell memory formation after mild COVID-19. TCRdb re-called the 5' RACE reads with MiXCR, one entry per CDR3 protein. The data show more than 300,000 distinct CDR3 sequences, approximately 14% seen once. The sample taken for sequencing was PBMCs or a T cell subset sorted from them (not recorded which). These receptors all come from a man younger than 35 who had mild COVID-19 (a few samples of this study predate the infection). Cell type and time point are not known.

The chain links TRBV6-5 to TRBJ1-2, with TRBD1 matching over 8 bases. Germline CDR1 and CDR2: MNHEY and SVGAGI. Trimming at V came to 0 bases and at J to 3 bases, leaving 6 bases not matched to a gene. This CDR3 contains 16 residues. The CDR3 loop is CASSYSGQGYDYGYTF. The DNA of the CDR3 is TGTGCCAGCAGTTACTCTGGACAGGGTTATGACTATGGCTACACCTTC.

There are a few counts of this clonotype. Here the CDR3 DNA reads TGCAGCGTTGACGAGAATGAGCAGTTCTTC. It translates to CSVDENEQFF. The chain recombines TRBV29-1 with TRBJ2-1; D is ambiguous. V lost 3 bases and J lost 7, with 4 bases in between. This CDR3 comprises 10 residues. Per germline, CDR1 SQVTM and CDR2 ANQGSEA.

This clonotype has ten or more counts. The V gene is TRBV7-3, the J gene TRBJ2-2; D possibly corresponds to TRBD1 (5 bases). Germline V CDR1 and CDR2: SGHTA, FQGTGA. The CDR3 has 14 amino acids. The germline V and J ends were trimmed by 4 bases and 8 bases, with 14 bases remaining between them. The CDR3 protein is CASSSQGWTGELFF. In DNA, the CDR3 is TGTGCCAGCAGCTCCCAGGGTTGGACGGGGGAGCTGTTTTTT.

The rearrangement links TRBV7-2 to TRBJ2-3; tentative D call: TRBD2 (7 bases). Trimming removed 2 bases at V and 8 bases at J, with 14 bases between. The CDR3 is made up of 14 amino acids. Germline loops: CDR1 SGHTA, CDR2 FQGNSA. This CDR3 is CASSLFGGAGTQYF. The DNA of the CDR3 is TGTGCCAGCAGCTTATTTGGGGGGGCCGGTACGCAGTATTTT.

V gene TRBV4-1 combines with J gene TRBJ2-2; D is unclear. The germline V gene has CDR1 MGHRA and CDR2 YSYEKL. Between the trimmed V and J ends, which lost 1 base and 6 bases, there was a span of 9 bases. There are 14 residues in the CDR3. The CDR3 loop reads CASSQVTGPGELFF. The CDR3 nucleotides read TGCGCCAGCAGCCAAGTGACCGGGCCCGGGGAGCTGTTTTTT.

The rearrangement uses TRBV18 and TRBJ1-4; the D is unclear. V lost 3 bases to trimming and J lost 5 bases, with 7 bases between them. In germline, CDR1 is KGHSH, CDR2 LQKENI. This CDR3 region has 13 residues. This chain's CDR3 is CASSPVSNEKLFF. In DNA, the CDR3 is TGTGCCAGCTCACCCGTCTCAAATGAAAAACTGTTTTTT.

This chain uses TRBV7-9 with TRBJ2-2; 7 bases match TRBD1. V gave up 4 bases and J gave up 6 bases; unmatched junction bases: 11. The CDR3 spans 16 residues. Per the germline V gene, CDR1 is SEHNR and CDR2 is FQNEAQ (reference sequence). The CDR3 sequence: CASSSDRERVSGELFF. DNA for the CDR3: TGTGCCAGCAGCTCCGACAGGGAGCGCGTTTCCGGGGAGCTGTTTTTT.

The gene calls are TRBV21-1 and TRBJ2-1; the table calls TRBD1, which could not be checked here. TRBV21-1 is a pseudogene locus. This CDR3 has 14 residues. CDR3 region: CASSRDRDPNEQFF. The CDR3 DNA reads TGTGCCAGCAGCCGGGACAGGGATCCCAATGAGCAGTTCTTC.

The chain recombines TRBV9 with TRBJ2-5, with 9 bases that match TRBD1. The CDR3 covers 16 residues. Germline V gene data show CDR1 as SGDLS and CDR2 as YYNGEE. J gave up 5 bases and V 0 bases, and 8 bases lay outside the gene matches. This chain's CDR3 is CASSVDGMGQGETQYF. CDR3 nucleotide sequence: TGTGCCAGCAGCGTAGACGGGATGGGACAGGGTGAGACCCAGTACTTC.

This sequence joins TRBV6-6 and TRBJ1-5; 7 bases agree with TRBD1. Germline-derived CDR1 and CDR2 are MNHNY and SVGAGI (reference sequence). J lost 3 bases, V lost 0 bases, and 2 bases had no gene match. The length of the CDR3 is 15 residues. CDR3 coding DNA: TGTGCCAGCAGTTACTCGGGACAGCACAATCAGCCCCAGCATTTT. This encodes CASSYSGQHNQPQHF.

This clonotype appeared a few times. This chain joins TRBV7-8 and TRBJ2-3, with D possibly called TRBD1 or TRBD2 (6 bases each). Between the trimmed V and J ends, which lost 5 bases and 2 bases, there was a span of 20 bases. The CDR3 length is 17 residues. Germline V gene data show CDR1 as SGHVS and CDR2 as FQNEAQ. CDR3 amino acids: CASSQGGGPSFTDTQYF. The CDR3, as DNA: TGTGCCAGCAGCCAAGGAGGGGGGCCGTCGTTCACAGATACGCAGTATTTT.

CDR3 sequence reads: CASSWVARSNYGYTF. The CDR3 DNA follows: TGTGCCAGCAGCTGGGTCGCGCGATCTAACTATGGCTACACCTTC. The chain carries TRBV5-5 and TRBJ1-2, with D unclear. Germline V CDR1 and CDR2: SGHKS, YYEKEE (reference sequence). This CDR3 is built from 15 residues. Trimming shortened V by 3 bases and J by 0 bases, and 12 bases separated the two germline ends. Variable domain in full (rest from reference TRBV5-5 and TRBJ1-2): DAGVTQSPTHLIKTRGQQVTLRCSPISGHKSVSWYQQVLGQGPQFIFQYYEKEERGRGNFPDRFSARQFPNYSSELNVNALLLGDSALYLCASSWVARSNYGYTFGSGTRLTVV.

The rearrangement joins TRBV6-5 to TRBJ1-2; 8 bases agree with TRBD1. The CDR3 runs 15 residues. V shed 5 bases and J 4 bases; nucleotides not matched to a gene: 9. Germline V gene sequence: CDR1 MNHEY, CDR2 SVGAGI. The CDR3 bases are TGTGCCAGCAGTCTTGCAGGGGGCCGGGGCTATGGCTACACCTTC. It is translated as CASSLAGGRGYGYTF.

The chain links TRBV7-9 to TRBJ2-1, with TRBD1 matching 10 bases. Germline assignment: CDR1 SEHNR and CDR2 FQNEAQ (reference sequence). The CDR3 runs to 15 residues. The V gene end was trimmed by 4 bases and the J gene end by 6 bases; junction bases not matched to a gene: 6. The CDR3 loop reads CASSSRQGAFNEQFF. CDR3 coding DNA: TGTGCCAGCAGCTCGAGACAGGGGGCTTTCAATGAGCAGTTCTTC.

The table lists this clonotype with many counts. J is TRBJ2-4 and V is TRBV7-2; 9 bases agree with TRBD2. Trimming at V came to 5 bases and at J to 7 bases, leaving 9 bases not matched to a gene. This CDR3 is 15 amino acids long. Germline V gene lookup returns CDR1 SGHTA and CDR2 FQGNSA. Here the CDR3 reads CASSLSRAGGNIQYF. CDR3 DNA: TGTGCCAGCAGCCTCTCTAGGGCGGGGGGGAACATTCAGTACTTC.

This clonotype occurred a few times. The genes are TRBV4-3 and TRBJ2-1; D might be TRBD1 or TRBD2, each matching 5 bases. This CDR3 is 15 amino acids long. Germline lookup yields CDR1 LGHNA and CDR2 YSLEER. Trimming removed 3 bases from V and 3 bases from J, with 12 bases in between. This chain's CDR3 is CASSHGTARYNEQFF. Written as DNA, the CDR3 is TGCGCCAGCAGCCACGGGACCGCCCGCTACAATGAGCAGTTCTTC.

The chain is built from TRBV20-1 and TRBJ2-1; 8 bases align to TRBD2. This CDR3 region has 12 residues. CDR1 and CDR2 from the germline V gene are DFQATT and SNEGSKA (reference sequence). With V trimmed by 6 bases and J by 8 bases, 6 bases remained unmatched. The CDR3 DNA sequence: TGCAGTGCGCAGCGGGGGAGTCATGAGCAGTTCTTC. Amino acids: CSAQRGSHEQFF.

This clonotype was seen a handful of times. The chain recombines TRBV27 with TRBJ2-3, with 7 bases matching TRBD1. Germline CDR1 and CDR2: MNHEY and SMNVEV (reference sequence). V lost 5 bases, J lost 4 bases, and 6 bases stayed unmatched. This CDR3 comprises 14 residues. The CDR3 sequence: CASSTRTGSDTQYF. CDR3 sequence (DNA): TGTGCCAGCAGTACCCGGACAGGTTCAGATACGCAGTATTTT.

The chain has TRBV12-3 or TRBV12-4 and TRBJ1-2; no clear D gene. V lost 1 base and J lost 8, with 5 bases in between. The CDR3 contains 11 residues. Written as DNA, the CDR3 is TGTGCCAGCAGTTTAGGGGAGGGCTACACCTTC. Translating gives CASSLGEGYTF.

This clonotype has more than one count but fewer than ten. This sequence joins TRBV5-1 and TRBJ2-7; TRBD1 might be the D (5 bases). The V gene lost 0 bases and the J gene lost 0 bases, with 10 bases spanning the gap. There are 15 residues in the CDR3. Germline V gives CDR1 SGHRS, CDR2 YFSETQ. The CDR3 loop reads CASSLAAQVSYEQYF. CDR3 coding DNA: TGCGCCAGCAGCTTGGCCGCACAGGTCTCCTACGAGCAGTACTTC. The whole variable domain, filled in from reference TRBV5-1 and TRBJ2-7, reads KAGVTQTPRYLIKTRGQQVTLSCSPISGHRSVSWYQQTPGQGLQFLFEYFSETQRNKGNFPGRFSGRQFSNSRSEMNVSTLELGDSALYLCASSLAAQVSYEQYFGPGTRLTVT.

This clonotype was found many times. The chain links TRBV6-1 to TRBJ2-7; no reliable D call. Germline values: CDR1 MNHNS, CDR2 SASEGT. The CDR3 is made up of 13 amino acids. The V end lost 5 bases, the J end lost 7 bases, and 15 bases lay between the germline ends. CDR3 protein: CASSHPQWLEQYV. CDR3 DNA: TGTGCCAGCAGTCACCCTCAGTGGTTGGAGCAGTACGTC.

The chain links TRBV5-8 to TRBJ2-7; the D is unclear. The V end lost 2 bases, the J end lost 6 bases, and 6 bases lay between the germline ends. This CDR3 spans 11 amino acids. The germline gives CDR1 SGHTS, CDR2 YDEGEE. DNA for the CDR3: TGTGCCAGCAGCTTTAACACCGAGCAGTACGTC. It translates to CASSFNTEQYV.

As regards this clonotype: The CDR3 does not close with the conserved phenylalanine or tryptophan, likely indicating a read error. The chain uses TRBV5-1 and TRBJ1-4; a weak D match, TRBD1 (6 bases). Germline V gene lookup returns CDR1 SGHRS and CDR2 YFSETQ. V lost 4 bases to trimming and J lost 8 bases, with 18 bases between them. The CDR3 runs to 15 residues. The CDR3 bases are TGCGCCAGCAGCCCAGGACAGCAGGTCAACGAAAAACTGTTTTCT. The encoded protein is CASSPGQQVNEKLFS.

The V call is TRBV19, the J call TRBJ2-3; TRBD1 aligns across 8 bases. Germline trimming cut 7 bases from V and 11 bases from J; bases unmatched to any gene: 2. This CDR3 region has 10 residues. Germline V gene lookup returns CDR1 LNHDA and CDR2 SQIVND (reference sequence). Here the CDR3 reads CASIGQGQYF. The CDR3 DNA reads TGTGCCAGTATCGGACAGGGGCAGTATTTT.

There are many counts of this clonotype. Here the CDR3 DNA reads TGCGCCAGCAGCCCGACCGGGAGCTCCTACAATGAGCAGTTCTTC. Its translation: CASSPTGSSYNEQFF. This chain links TRBV5-1 with TRBJ2-1; possibly TRBD2 for D (6 bases). The CDR3 is made up of 15 amino acids. Trimming cost V 4 bases and J 0 bases, with 11 bases left between them. Germline V CDR1 and CDR2: SGHRS, YFSETQ. Together with reference TRBV5-1 and TRBJ2-1, the CDR3 gives the full variable domain: KAGVTQTPRYLIKTRGQQVTLSCSPISGHRSVSWYQQTPGQGLQFLFEYFSETQRNKGNFPGRFSGRQFSNSRSEMNVSTLELGDSALYLCASSPTGSSYNEQFFGPGTRLTVL.

V gene TRBV7-2 combines with J gene TRBJ2-5; TRBD2 matches 7 bases. Germline V CDR1 and CDR2: SGHTA, FQGNSA. The CDR3 has 13 amino acids. Germline trimming cut 5 bases from V and 5 bases from J; bases unmatched to any gene: 5. The CDR3 region is CASSVAGVETQYF. The CDR3 DNA reads TGTGCCAGCAGCGTGGCGGGGGTCGAGACCCAGTACTTC.

J is TRBJ2-7 and V is TRBV5-5, with D possibly TRBD1 on 6 matching bases. V gave up 3 bases and J gave up 3 bases, with 10 bases separating them. The CDR3 contains 13 residues. CDR1 and CDR2 from the germline V gene are SGHKS and YYEKEE (reference sequence). In nucleotides, the CDR3 is TGTGCCAGCAGCTCTTGGACAGACTACGAGCAGTACGTC. It specifies CASSSWTDYEQYV.

This clonotype was seen repeatedly, ten times or more. The chain links TRBV20-1 to TRBJ1-1, with a possible D match to TRBD1 (5 bases). This CDR3 has 13 residues. Germline CDR1 DFQATT, CDR2 SNEGSKA (reference sequence). V gave up 3 bases and J gave up 1 base, with 9 bases separating them. The CDR3 DNA follows: TGCAGTGCTAGTGGGACGGCGAACACTGAAGCTTTCTTT. As protein: CSASGTANTEAFF.

The chain employs TRBV12-3 or TRBV12-4 and TRBJ1-3; the match to TRBD1 covers 7 bases. The CDR3 sequence is 20 residues long. V lost 1 base to trimming and J lost 0 bases; unmatched junction nucleotides: 15. The CDR3 here is CASSLGQQGITPFSGNTIYF. The DNA of the CDR3 is TGTGCCAGCAGTTTAGGCCAACAGGGGATTACCCCCTTCTCTGGAAACACCATATATTTT.

This sequence joins TRBV19 and TRBJ2-5, with D tentatively TRBD2 (6 bases). The CDR3 covers 14 residues. Trimming removed 1 base from V and 3 bases from J, with 9 bases in between. Germline loops: CDR1 LNHDA, CDR2 SQIVND (reference sequence). The CDR3 DNA reads TGTGCCAGTAGTATAGGTGGACTAAAAGAGACCCAGTACTTC. Translated, it gives CASSIGGLKETQYF.